Listed here is a single TCR beta chain. Its target is not known. This sample was included in a study of cytotoxic CD8 clonotypes in ibrutinib-treated CLL. Whole-study context: Response specimens were obtained following a median treatment duration of 12 months, with a range of 6 to 36. Whole-study results and caveats: Having risen at ibrutinib response, clonality had fallen back toward baseline by progression. Under treatment, the uncommon public clonotypes either contracted or remained stable.

The assay was immunoSEQ multiplex PCR, and TCRdb's table has in-frame clones only and misses some. The sample lists about 200,000 clones; 75% to 80% were seen once. V lost 4 bases, J lost 4 bases, and 5 bases lay in between. This CDR3 has 12 residues. Germline V lookup: CDR1 SGHKS, CDR2 YYEKEE (reference sequence). The genes are TRBV5-5 and TRBJ2-2; no reliable D call. The source material was PBMCs, sampled after 12 months of ibrutinib treatment. This clonotype originated in a human donor with chronic lymphocytic leukemia. CDR3: CASSILTGELFF. The CDR3 bases are TGTGCCAGCAGCATACTCACCGGGGAGCTGTTTTTT.